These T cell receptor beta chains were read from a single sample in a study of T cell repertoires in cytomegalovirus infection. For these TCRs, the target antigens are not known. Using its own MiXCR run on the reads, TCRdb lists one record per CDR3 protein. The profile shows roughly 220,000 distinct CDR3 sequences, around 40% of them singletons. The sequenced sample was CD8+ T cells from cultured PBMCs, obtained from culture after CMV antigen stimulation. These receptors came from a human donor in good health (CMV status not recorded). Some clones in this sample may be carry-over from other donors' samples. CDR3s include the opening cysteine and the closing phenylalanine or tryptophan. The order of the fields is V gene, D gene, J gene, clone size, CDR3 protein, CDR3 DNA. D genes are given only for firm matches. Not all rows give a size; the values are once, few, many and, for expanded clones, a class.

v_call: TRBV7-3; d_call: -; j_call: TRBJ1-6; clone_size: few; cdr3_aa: CASSTDGGDSPLHF; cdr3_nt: TGTGCCAGCAGCACAGACGGAGGGGATTCACCCCTCCACTTT
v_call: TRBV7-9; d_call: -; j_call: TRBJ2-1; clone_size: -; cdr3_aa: CATRPVLSAYNEQFF; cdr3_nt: TGTGCCACTCGCCCGGTTCTCTCAGCCTACAATGAGCAGTTCTTC
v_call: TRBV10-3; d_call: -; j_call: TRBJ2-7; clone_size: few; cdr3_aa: CAISEPSPPYEQYF; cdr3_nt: TGTGCCATCAGTGAGCCTAGCCCCCCCTACGAGCAGTACTTC
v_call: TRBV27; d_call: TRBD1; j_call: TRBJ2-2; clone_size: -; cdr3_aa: CATHDRGGELFF; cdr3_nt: TGTGCCACCCACGACAGGGGTGGGGAGCTGTTTTTT
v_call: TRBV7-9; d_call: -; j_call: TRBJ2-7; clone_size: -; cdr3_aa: CASSSSREQYF; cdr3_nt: TGTGCCAGCAGCTCGAGTCGCGAGCAGTACTTC
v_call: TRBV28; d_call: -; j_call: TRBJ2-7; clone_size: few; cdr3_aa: CASSQARQGTYEQYF; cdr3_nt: TGTGCCAGCAGTCAGGCGAGGCAGGGAACCTACGAGCAGTACTTC
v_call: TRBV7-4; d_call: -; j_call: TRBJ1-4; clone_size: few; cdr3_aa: CASSLGKGVGGSNEKLFF; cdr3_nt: TGTGCCAGCAGCTTAGGGAAAGGGGTCGGCGGATCTAATGAAAAACTGTTTTTT
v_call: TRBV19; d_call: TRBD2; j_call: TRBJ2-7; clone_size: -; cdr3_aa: CASSTAGVGEQYF; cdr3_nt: TGTGCCAGTAGTACTGCGGGAGTAGGCGAGCAGTACTTC
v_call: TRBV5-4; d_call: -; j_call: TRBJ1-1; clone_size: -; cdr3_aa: CASSFGTGRYTEAFF; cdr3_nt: TGTGCCAGCAGCTTTGGAACAGGGAGGTACACTGAAGCTTTCTTT
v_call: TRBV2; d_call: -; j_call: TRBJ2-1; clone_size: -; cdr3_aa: CASSRALPHNEQFF; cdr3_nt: TGTGCCAGCAGCCGGGCCCTTCCCCACAATGAGCAGTTCTTC
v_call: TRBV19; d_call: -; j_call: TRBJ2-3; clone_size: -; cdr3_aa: CASSILNGDTQYF; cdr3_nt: TGTGCCAGTAGTATCCTTAACGGGGATACGCAGTATTTT
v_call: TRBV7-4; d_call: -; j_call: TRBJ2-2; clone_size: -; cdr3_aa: CASSLPDGNTGELFF; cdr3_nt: TGTGCCAGCAGCTTACCGGACGGGAACACCGGGGAGCTGTTTTTT
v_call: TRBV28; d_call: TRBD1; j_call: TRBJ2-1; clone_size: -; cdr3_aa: CASRRTGEAYNEQFF; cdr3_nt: TGTGCCAGCAGGCGGACAGGGGAGGCCTACAATGAGCAGTTCTTC
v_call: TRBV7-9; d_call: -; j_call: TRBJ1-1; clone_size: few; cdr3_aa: CASSLGEAAIGVEAFF; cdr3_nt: TGTGCCAGCAGCTTAGGAGAGGCTGCCATCGGAGTAGAGGCTTTCTTT
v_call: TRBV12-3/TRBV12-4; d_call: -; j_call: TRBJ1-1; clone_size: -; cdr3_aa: CASSWGVMNTEAFF; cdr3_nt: TGTGCCAGCAGTTGGGGCGTCATGAACACTGAAGCTTTCTTT
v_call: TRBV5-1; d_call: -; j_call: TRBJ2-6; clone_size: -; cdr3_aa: CASSLRYRASGANVLTF; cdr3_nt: TGCGCCAGCAGCTTAAGGTACAGGGCCTCTGGGGCCAACGTCCTGACTTTC
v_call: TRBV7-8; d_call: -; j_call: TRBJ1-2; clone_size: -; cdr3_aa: CASSPRSRDVYYTF; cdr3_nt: TGTGCCAGCAGCCCCCGATCCCGGGACGTTTACTACACCTTC
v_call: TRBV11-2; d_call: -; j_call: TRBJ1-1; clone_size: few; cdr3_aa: CASARWGNMNTEAFF; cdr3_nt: TGTGCCAGCGCTCGGTGGGGAAACATGAACACTGAAGCTTTCTTT
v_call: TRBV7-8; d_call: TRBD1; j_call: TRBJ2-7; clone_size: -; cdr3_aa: CASSSRAGQGSHEQYF; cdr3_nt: TGTGCCAGCAGCAGCAGGGCGGGACAGGGTTCCCACGAGCAGTACTTC
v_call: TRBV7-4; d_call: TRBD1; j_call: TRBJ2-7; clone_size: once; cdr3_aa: CASSLNLGTGKYEQYF; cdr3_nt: TGTGCCAGCAGCTTAAATCTCGGGACAGGGAAGTACGAGCAGTACTTC
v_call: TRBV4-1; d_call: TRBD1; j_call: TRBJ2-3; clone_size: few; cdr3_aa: CASRAVSTGSTDTQYF; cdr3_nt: TGCGCCAGCAGGGCTGTATCGACAGGGAGCACAGATACGCAGTATTTT
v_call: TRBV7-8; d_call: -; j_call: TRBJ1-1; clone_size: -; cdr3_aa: CASSPVGTMSTESFF; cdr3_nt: TGTGCCAGCAGCCCCGTGGGGACCATGAGTACTGAATCTTTCTTT
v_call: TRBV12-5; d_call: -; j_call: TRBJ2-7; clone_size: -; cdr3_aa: CASGLPGHNAYEQYF; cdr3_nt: TGTGCTAGTGGTCTTCCCGGACACAATGCCTACGAGCAGTACTTC
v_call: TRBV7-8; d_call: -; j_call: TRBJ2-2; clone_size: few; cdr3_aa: CASSSLTRIGELFF; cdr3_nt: TGTGCCAGCAGCTCCCTGACCCGTATCGGGGAGCTGTTTTTT
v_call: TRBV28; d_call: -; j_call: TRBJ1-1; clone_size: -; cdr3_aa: CASTFGVTGNTEAFF; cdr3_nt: TGTGCCAGCACCTTTGGTGTGACGGGGAACACTGAAGCTTTCTTT
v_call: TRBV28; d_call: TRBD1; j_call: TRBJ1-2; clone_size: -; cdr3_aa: CASTSSGGGPHGYTF; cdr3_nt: TGTGCCAGCACCTCCTCGGGAGGGGGCCCCCATGGCTACACCTTC
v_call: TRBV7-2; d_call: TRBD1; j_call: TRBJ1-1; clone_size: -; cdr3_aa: CASSLQGTGGTEAFF; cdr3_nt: TGTGCCAGCAGCCTACAAGGGACAGGGGGCACTGAAGCTTTCTTT
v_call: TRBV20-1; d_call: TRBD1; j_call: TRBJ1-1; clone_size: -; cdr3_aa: CSAGGGTGGTEAFF; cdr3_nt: TGCAGTGCTGGCGGGGGAACAGGGGGCACTGAAGCTTTCTTT
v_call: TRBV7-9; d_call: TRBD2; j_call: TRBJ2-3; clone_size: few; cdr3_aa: CASSSPFPPREKTDTQYF; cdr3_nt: TGTGCCAGCAGCTCACCGTTCCCCCCGCGGGAGAAGACAGATACGCAGTATTTT
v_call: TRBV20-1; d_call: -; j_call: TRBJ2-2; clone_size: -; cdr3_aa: CSARVTGSKDTGELFF; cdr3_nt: TGCAGTGCTAGAGTTACCGGGAGTAAAGATACCGGGGAGCTGTTTTTT
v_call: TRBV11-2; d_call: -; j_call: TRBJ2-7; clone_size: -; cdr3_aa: CASKRWQSYEQYF; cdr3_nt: TGTGCCAGCAAACGTTGGCAGTCCTACGAGCAGTACTTC
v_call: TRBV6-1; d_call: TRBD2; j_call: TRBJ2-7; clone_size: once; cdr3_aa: CASSRTSTTYEQYF; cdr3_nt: TGTGCCAGCAGTCGGACTAGCACAACCTACGAGCAGTACTTC
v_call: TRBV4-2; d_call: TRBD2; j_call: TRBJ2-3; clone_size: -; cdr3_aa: CASSRTRERTDTQYF; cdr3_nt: TGTGCCAGCAGCCGGACTAGGGAGCGAACAGATACGCAGTATTTT
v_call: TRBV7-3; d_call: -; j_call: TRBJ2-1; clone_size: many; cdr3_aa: CASSLPDPSDEQFF; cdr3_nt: TGTGCCAGCAGCTTACCAGACCCTTCGGATGAGCAGTTCTTC
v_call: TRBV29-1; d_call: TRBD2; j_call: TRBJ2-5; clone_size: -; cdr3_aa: CSVDFLAGAQETQYF; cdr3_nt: TGCAGCGTTGATTTCCTAGCGGGGGCCCAAGAGACCCAGTACTTC
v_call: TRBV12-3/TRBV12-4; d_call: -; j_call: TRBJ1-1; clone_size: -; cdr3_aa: CASSEEGPWSRGPEAFF; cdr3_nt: TGTGCCAGCAGTGAGGAGGGGCCCTGGTCAAGAGGCCCTGAAGCTTTCTTT
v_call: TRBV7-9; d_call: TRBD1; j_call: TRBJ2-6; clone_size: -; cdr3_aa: CASSGTGGLGSGANVLTF; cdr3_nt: TGTGCCAGCAGCGGGACAGGGGGTTTGGGCTCTGGGGCCAACGTCCTGACTTTC
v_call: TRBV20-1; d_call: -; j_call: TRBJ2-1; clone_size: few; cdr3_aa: CSAGHQGGFYSYNEQFF; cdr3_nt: TGCAGTGCTGGGCACCAGGGAGGCTTTTACTCCTACAATGAGCAGTTCTTC
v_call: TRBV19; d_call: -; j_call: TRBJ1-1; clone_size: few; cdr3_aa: CASSTYFMVAAMGVNTEAFF; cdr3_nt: TGTGCCAGTAGTACCTACTTTATGGTGGCGGCTATGGGGGTGAACACTGAAGCTTTCTTT
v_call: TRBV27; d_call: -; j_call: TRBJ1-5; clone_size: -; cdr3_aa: CASGARPQHF; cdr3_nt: TGTGCCAGTGGGGCTCGGCCCCAGCATTTT
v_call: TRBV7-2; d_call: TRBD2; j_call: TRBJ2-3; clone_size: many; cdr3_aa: CASSLATSGKWSDTQYF; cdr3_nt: TGTGCCAGCAGCTTAGCGACTAGCGGGAAGTGGTCAGATACGCAGTATTTT
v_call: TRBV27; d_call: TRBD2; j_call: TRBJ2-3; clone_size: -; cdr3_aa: CASSLFPSGGATDTQYF; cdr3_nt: TGTGCCAGCAGTTTATTCCCGAGCGGGGGGGCAACAGATACGCAGTATTTT
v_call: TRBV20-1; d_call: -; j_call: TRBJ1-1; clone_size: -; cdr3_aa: CSARTLQGNTEAFF; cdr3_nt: TGCAGTGCTAGGACCCTACAGGGAAACACTGAAGCTTTCTTT
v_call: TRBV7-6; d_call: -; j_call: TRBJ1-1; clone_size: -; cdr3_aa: CASSLSSQGMNTEAFF; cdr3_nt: TGTGCCAGCAGCTTATCCTCCCAGGGTATGAACACTGAAGCTTTCTTT
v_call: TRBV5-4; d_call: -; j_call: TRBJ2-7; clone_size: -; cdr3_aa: CASSLEGGSPYEQYF; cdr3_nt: TGTGCCAGCAGCTTGGAAGGGGGTTCCCCCTACGAGCAGTACTTC
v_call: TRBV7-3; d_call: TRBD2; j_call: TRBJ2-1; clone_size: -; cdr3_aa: CASSLTATSGNEQFF; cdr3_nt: TGTGCCAGCAGCTTAACCGCGACTAGCGGAAATGAGCAGTTCTTC
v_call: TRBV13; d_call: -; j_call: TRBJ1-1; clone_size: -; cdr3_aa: CASSLQGTNTEAFF; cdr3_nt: TGTGCCAGCAGCCTACAGGGAACGAACACTGAAGCTTTCTTT
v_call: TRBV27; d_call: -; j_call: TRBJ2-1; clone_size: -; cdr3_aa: CASSTDSYSEQFF; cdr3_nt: TGTGCCAGCAGTACCGACAGCTACAGTGAGCAGTTCTTC
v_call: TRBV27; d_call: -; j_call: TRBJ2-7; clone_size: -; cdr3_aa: CASSLLGTYEQYF; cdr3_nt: TGTGCCAGCAGTTTATTAGGGACCTACGAGCAGTACTTC
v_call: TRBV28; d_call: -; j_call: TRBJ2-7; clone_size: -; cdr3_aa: CASSWTSGEQYF; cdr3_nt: TGTGCCAGCAGTTGGACCTCCGGCGAGCAGTACTTC
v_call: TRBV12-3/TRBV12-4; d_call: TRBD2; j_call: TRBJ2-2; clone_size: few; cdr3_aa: CASSPPWVAGNDGTGELFF; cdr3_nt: TGTGCCAGCAGTCCCCCGTGGGTAGCGGGAAATGATGGCACCGGGGAGCTGTTTTTT
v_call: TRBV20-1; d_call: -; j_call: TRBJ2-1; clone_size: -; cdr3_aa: CSAARGLTGSSYNEQFF; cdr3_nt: TGCAGTGCTGCCCGGGGGTTGACAGGGAGCTCCTACAATGAGCAGTTCTTC
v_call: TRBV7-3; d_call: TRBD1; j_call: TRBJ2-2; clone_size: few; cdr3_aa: CASSPRQGRTPGELFF; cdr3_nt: TGTGCCAGCAGCCCAAGACAGGGCAGAACCCCCGGGGAGCTGTTTTTT
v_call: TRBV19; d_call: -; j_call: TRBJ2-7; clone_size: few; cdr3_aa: CASSRYSPWDEQYF; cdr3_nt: TGTGCCAGTAGTAGGTACAGTCCTTGGGACGAGCAGTACTTC
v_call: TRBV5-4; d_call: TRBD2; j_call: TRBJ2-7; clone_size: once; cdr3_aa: CASSLGTRSDEQYF; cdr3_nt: TGTGCCAGCAGCCTCGGGACTAGGTCGGACGAGCAGTACTTC